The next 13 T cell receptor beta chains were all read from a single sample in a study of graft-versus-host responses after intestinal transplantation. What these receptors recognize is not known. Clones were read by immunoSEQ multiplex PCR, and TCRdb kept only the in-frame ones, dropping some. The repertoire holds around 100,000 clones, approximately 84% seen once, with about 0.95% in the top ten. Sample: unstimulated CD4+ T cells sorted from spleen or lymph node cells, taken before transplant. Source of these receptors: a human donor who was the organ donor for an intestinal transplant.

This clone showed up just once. In nucleotides, the CDR3 is TGTGCCAGCAGCTTGGCGGGCGCCGGCGATGAAAAACTGTTTTTT. Translated: CASSLAGAGDEKLFF. The V call is TRBV5-6, the J call TRBJ1-4; D remains unclear. The CDR3 has 15 amino acids. Germline-derived CDR1 and CDR2 are SGHDT and YYEEEE. V was shortened by 0 bases and J by 6 bases, with 12 bases between the two germline ends. Full variable domain (missing parts from reference TRBV5-6 and TRBJ1-4): DAGVTQSPTHLIKTRGQQVTLRCSPKSGHDTVSWYQQALGQGPQFIFQYYEEEERQRGNFPDRFSGHQFPNYSSELNVNALLLGDSALYLCASSLAGAGDEKLFFGSGTQLSVL.

This CDR3 is CASSPWDSSGNTIYF. CDR3 nucleotides: TGTGCCAGCAGCCCATGGGACAGCTCTGGAAACACCATATATTTT. The chain links TRBV5-5 to TRBJ1-3; 7 positions agree with TRBD1. The CDR3 spans 15 residues. Trimming took 4 bases from V and 0 from J; bases not matched to a gene: 4. Germline V gene data show CDR1 as SGHKS and CDR2 as YYEKEE (reference sequence).

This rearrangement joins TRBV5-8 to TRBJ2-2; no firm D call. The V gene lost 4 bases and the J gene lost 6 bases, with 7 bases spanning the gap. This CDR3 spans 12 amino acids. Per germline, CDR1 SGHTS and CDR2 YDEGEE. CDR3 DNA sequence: TGTGCCAGCAGCGCCACCGCCGGGGAGCTGTTTTTT. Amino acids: CASSATAGELFF.

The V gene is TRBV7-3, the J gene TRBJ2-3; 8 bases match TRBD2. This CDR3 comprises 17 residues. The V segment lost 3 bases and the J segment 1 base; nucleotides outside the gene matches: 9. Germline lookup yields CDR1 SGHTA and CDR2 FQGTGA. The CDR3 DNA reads TGTGCCAGCAGCTTGGTCGGGGGGGTCCCCGGCACAGATACGCAGTATTTT. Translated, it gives CASSLVGGVPGTDTQYF.

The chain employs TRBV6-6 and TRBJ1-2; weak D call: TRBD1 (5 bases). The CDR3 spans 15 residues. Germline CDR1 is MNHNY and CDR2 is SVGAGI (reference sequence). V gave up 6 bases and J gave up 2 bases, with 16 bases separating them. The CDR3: CASSDPGTGNYGYTF. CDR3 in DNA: TGTGCCAGCAGCGATCCCGGGACGGGAAACTATGGCTACACCTTC.

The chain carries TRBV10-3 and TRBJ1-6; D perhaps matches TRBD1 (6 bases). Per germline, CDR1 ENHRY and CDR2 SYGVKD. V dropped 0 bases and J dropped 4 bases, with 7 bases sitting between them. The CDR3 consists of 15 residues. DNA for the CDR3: TGTGCCATCAGTGAGTCGGACAGATATAATTCACCCCTCCACTTT. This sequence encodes CAISESDRYNSPLHF.

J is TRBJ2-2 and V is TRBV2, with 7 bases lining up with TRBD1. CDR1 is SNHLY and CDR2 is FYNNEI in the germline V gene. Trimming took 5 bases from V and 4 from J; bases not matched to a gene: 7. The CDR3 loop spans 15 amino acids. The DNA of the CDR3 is TGTGCCAGCAGTTTAGACAGGGAGCTCACCGGGGAGCTGTTTTTT. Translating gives CASSLDRELTGELFF.

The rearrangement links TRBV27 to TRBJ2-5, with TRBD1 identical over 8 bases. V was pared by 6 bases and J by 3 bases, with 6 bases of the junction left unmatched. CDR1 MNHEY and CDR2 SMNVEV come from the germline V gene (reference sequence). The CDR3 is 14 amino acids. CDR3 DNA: TGTGCCAGCAGGGATGGACAGGGTGAAGAGACCCAGTACTTC. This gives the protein CASRDGQGEETQYF.

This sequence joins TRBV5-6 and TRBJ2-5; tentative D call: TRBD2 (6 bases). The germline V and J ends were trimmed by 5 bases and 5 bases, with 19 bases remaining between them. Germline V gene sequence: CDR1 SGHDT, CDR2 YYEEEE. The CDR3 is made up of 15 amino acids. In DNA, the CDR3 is TGTGCCAGCAGACCTACGACTGGGGCGGGGGAGACCCAGTACTTC. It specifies CASRPTTGAGETQYF. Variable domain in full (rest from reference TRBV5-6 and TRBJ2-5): DAGVTQSPTHLIKTRGQQVTLRCSPKSGHDTVSWYQQALGQGPQFIFQYYEEEERQRGNFPDRFSGHQFPNYSSELNVNALLLGDSALYLCASRPTTGAGETQYFGPGTRLLVL.

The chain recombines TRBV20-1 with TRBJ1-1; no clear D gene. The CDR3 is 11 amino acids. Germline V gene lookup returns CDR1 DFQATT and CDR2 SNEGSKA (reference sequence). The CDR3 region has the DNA TGCAGCTCCAATGACCCAATAAAAGCTTTCTTT. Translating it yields CSSNDPIKAFF.

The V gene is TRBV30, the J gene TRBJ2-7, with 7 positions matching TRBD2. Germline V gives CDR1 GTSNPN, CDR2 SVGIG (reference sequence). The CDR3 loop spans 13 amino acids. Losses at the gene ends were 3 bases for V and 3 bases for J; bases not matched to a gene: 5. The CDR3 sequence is CAWSGGYFYEQYF. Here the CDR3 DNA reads TGTGCCTGGAGCGGGGGGTACTTCTACGAGCAGTACTTC.

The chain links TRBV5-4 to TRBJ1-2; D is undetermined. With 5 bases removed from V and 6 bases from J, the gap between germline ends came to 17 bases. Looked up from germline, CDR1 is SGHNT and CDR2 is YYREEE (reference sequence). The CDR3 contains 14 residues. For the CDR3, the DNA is TGTGCCAGCAGGCTCTGGGGAGGGTCTCATGGCTACACCTTC. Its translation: CASRLWGGSHGYTF.

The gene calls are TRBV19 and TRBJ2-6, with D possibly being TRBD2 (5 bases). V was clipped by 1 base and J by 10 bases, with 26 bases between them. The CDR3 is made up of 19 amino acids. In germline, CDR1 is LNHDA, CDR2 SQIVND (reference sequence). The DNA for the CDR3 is TGTGCCAGTAGTATAGGGGTTGCGAGACCGGCTGGAGGTCCAAACGTCCTGACTTTC. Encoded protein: CASSIGVARPAGGPNVLTF. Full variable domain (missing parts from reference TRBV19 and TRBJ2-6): DGGITQSPKYLFRKEGQNVTLSCEQNLNHDAMYWYRQDPGQGLRLIYYSQIVNDFQKGDIAEGYSVSREKKESFPLTVTSAQKNPTAFYLCASSIGVARPAGGPNVLTFGAGSRLTVL.